This T cell receptor beta chain stems from a study of shared clonotypes between healthy human individuals. Germline V lookup: CDR1 MNHEY, CDR2 SMNVEV (reference sequence). V lost 3 bases to trimming and J lost 2 bases, with 8 bases between them. The CDR3 is 13 residues long. Roughly 89 million PBMCs served as the genomic DNA source for unsorted samples. PCR replicates from unsorted PBMC used around 300 ng DNA, and this amount was approximately 30,000 T cell genomes. Method: immunoSEQ multiplex PCR; TCRdb's copy keeps in-frame clones and lacks some. The sample records around 530,000 clones, around 80% being singletons.

The sample comprised PBMCs. This chain connects TRBV27 to TRBJ2-7; D perhaps matches TRBD2 (5 bases). This sequence originates from a woman in her forties in good health. Some clones in this sample may be carry-over from other donors' samples. The CDR3 region has the DNA TGTGCCAGCAGTTTTTCACTAGCCTACGAGCAGTACTTC. Translated, it gives CASSFSLAYEQYF.